The sequence of this T cell receptor beta chain was determined in a study of early T cells in non-severe SARS-CoV-2 infection. Study-level background: With bulk RNA from unsorted whole blood as input, sequencing yielded unpaired chains.

Attachment of unique molecular identifiers was made to individual cDNA molecules. A single record per CDR3 protein comes from TCRdb applying MiXCR to the 5' RACE reads. The sample lists about 80,000 distinct CDR3 sequences; about 12% were seen once. At least ten counts were recorded for this clonotype. What it binds is unknown. Overall study results and limits: Matching against VDJdb likely underestimated virus-specific expansions, favoring anti-spike CD8.

The CDR3 covers 16 residues. J gave up 10 bases and V 5 bases, and 12 bases lay outside the gene matches. Sequenced material: whole blood. The receptor was isolated from an adult who was a healthcare worker with PCR-confirmed SARS-CoV-2 infection or an uninfected control (not recorded which). V usage is TRBV12-3 or TRBV12-4 and J usage is TRBJ1-6, with 9 bases aligning to TRBD1. For the CDR3, the DNA is TGTGCCAGCAGTATGCAAACCGGGACAGGGCAATCACCCCTCCACTTT. It codes for CASSMQTGTGQSPLHF.